The 6 T cell receptor beta chains below all came from one sample that was sequenced in a study of cytomegalovirus exposure and HLA in healthy donors. Clones were read by immunoSEQ multiplex PCR, and TCRdb kept only the in-frame ones, dropping some. The sample holds about 200,000 clones; around 83% are singletons and the top ten take roughly 13%. The sequenced material came from PBMCs. These receptors came from a young woman in good health and CMV-seropositive.

This chain links TRBV20-1 with TRBJ1-1, with D unclear. This CDR3 comprises 11 residues. The V end was cut by 6 bases, the J end by 11 bases, with 16 bases between. Germline V gene lookup returns CDR1 DFQATT and CDR2 SNEGSKA (reference sequence). The CDR3 DNA is TGCAGTGCCCACCACGGTTCCGTCGCTTTCTTT. Translating gives CSAHHGSVAFF.

The chain employs TRBV18 and TRBJ2-1; perhaps TRBD2 as D (6 bases). The length of the CDR3 is 16 residues. V was shortened by 3 bases and J by 1 base, with 13 bases between the two germline ends. In germline, CDR1 is KGHSH, CDR2 LQKENI. CDR3 DNA: TGTGCCAGCTCACCCCCGGGGAGGAGGTCCTACAATGAGCAGTTCTTC. It codes for CASSPPGRRSYNEQFF. Filled out from reference TRBV18 and TRBJ2-1, the complete variable domain reads NAGVMQNPRHLVRRRGQEARLRCSPMKGHSHVYWYRQLPEEGLKFMVYLQKENIIDESGMPKERFSAEFPKEGPSILRIQQVVRGDSAAYFCASSPPGRRSYNEQFFGPGTRLTVL.

The chain uses TRBV11-2 and TRBJ2-7; D is possibly TRBD2 (6 bases). The CDR3 runs to 13 residues. The V gene's germline CDR1 is SGHAT and CDR2 FQNNGV. V was shortened by 1 base and J by 9 bases, with 13 bases between the two germline ends. CDR3 DNA sequence: TGTGCCAGCAGCTTAGTCGGGAGCCTGCCGCAGTACTTC. The encoded protein is CASSLVGSLPQYF.

V is TRBV25-1 and J is TRBJ1-1, with a weak D call TRBD1 (6 bases). Per germline, CDR1 MGHDK and CDR2 SYGVNS. With 5 bases removed from V and 1 base from J, the gap between germline ends came to 11 bases. The CDR3 contains 14 residues. CDR3 DNA: TGTGCCAGCAGTCATACAGGGAGGAACACTGAAGCTTTCTTT. Translation: CASSHTGRNTEAFF. The full variable domain, its missing parts supplied by reference TRBV25-1 and TRBJ1-1, is EADIYQTPRYLVIGTGKKITLECSQTMGHDKMYWYQQDPGMELHLIHYSYGVNSTEKGDLSSESTVSRIRTEHFPLTLESARPSHTSQYLCASSHTGRNTEAFFGQGTRLTVV.

This rearrangement joins TRBV30 to TRBJ2-2; TRBD1 agrees at 7 bases. Germline V gene sequence: CDR1 GTSNPN, CDR2 SVGIG (reference sequence). The trim removed 5 bases at V and 3 bases at J, leaving 12 bases unmatched. CDR3 size: 16 residues. CDR3 coding DNA: TGTGCCTGGGGGGACAGTAGGGTTTATGACACCGGGGAGCTGTTTTTT. As protein: CAWGDSRVYDTGELFF.

The rearrangement links TRBV9 to TRBJ1-2; 7 nucleotides match TRBD1. CDR1 and CDR2 from the germline V gene are SGDLS and YYNGEE. The CDR3 contains 12 residues. With V trimmed by 4 bases and J by 7 bases, 4 bases remained unmatched. The chain's CDR3 is CASSSYRGGYTF. The CDR3 DNA sequence: TGTGCCAGCAGCTCTTACAGGGGTGGCTACACCTTC.